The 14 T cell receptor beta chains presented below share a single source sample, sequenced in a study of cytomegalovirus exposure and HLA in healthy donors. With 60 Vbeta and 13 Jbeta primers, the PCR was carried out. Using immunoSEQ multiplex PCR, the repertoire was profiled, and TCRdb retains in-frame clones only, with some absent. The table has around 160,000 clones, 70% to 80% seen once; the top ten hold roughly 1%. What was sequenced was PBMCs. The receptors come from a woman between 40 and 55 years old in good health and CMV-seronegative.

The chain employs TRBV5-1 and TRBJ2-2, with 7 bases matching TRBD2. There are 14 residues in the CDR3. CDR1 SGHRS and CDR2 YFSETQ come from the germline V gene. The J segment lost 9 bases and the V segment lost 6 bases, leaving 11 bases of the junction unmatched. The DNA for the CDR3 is TGCGCCAGCACGGGGAGCCTAGCGGACCGGGAGCTGTTTTTT. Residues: CASTGSLADRELFF.

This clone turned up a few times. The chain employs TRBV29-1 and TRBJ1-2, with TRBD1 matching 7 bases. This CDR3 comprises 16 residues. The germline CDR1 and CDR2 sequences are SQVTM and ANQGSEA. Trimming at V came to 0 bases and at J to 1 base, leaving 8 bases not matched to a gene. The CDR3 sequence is CSVEDSIGTVNYGYTF. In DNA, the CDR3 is TGCAGCGTTGAAGATTCCATCGGGACAGTTAACTATGGCTACACCTTC.

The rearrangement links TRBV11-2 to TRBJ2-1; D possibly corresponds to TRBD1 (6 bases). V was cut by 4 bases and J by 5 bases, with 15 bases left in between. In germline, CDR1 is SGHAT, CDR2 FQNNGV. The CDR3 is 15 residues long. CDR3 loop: CASSSLRDKDNEQFF. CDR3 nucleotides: TGTGCCAGCAGCTCACTCCGGGACAAAGACAATGAGCAGTTCTTC.

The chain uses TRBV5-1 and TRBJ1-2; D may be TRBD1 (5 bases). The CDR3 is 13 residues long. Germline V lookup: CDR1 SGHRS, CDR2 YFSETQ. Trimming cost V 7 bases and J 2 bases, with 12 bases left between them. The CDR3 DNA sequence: TGCGCCAGCGCGGGGACCCAGAACTATGGCTACACCTTC. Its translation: CASAGTQNYGYTF. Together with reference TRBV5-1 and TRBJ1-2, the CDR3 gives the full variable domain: KAGVTQTPRYLIKTRGQQVTLSCSPISGHRSVSWYQQTPGQGLQFLFEYFSETQRNKGNFPGRFSGRQFSNSRSEMNVSTLELGDSALYLCASAGTQNYGYTFGSGTRLTVV.

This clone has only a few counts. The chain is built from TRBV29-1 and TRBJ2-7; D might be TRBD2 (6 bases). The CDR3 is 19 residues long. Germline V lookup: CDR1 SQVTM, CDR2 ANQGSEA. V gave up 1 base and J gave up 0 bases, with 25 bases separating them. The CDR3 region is CSVEVSGAARGSGSYEQYF. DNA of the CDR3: TGCAGCGTTGAAGTGTCGGGAGCGGCTCGAGGGTCGGGCTCCTACGAGCAGTACTTC.

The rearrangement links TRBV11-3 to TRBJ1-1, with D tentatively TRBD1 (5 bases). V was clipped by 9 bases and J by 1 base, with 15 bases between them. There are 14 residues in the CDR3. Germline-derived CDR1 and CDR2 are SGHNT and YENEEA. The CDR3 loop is CASSPGGANTEAFF. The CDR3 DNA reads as TGTGCCAGTTCCCCCGGTGGGGCGAACACTGAAGCTTTCTTT.

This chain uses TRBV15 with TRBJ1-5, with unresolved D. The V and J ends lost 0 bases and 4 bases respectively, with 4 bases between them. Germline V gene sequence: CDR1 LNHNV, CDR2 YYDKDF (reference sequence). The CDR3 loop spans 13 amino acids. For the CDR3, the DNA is TGTGCCACCAGCAGAGAATCGAATCAGCCCCAGCATTTT. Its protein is CATSRESNQPQHF.

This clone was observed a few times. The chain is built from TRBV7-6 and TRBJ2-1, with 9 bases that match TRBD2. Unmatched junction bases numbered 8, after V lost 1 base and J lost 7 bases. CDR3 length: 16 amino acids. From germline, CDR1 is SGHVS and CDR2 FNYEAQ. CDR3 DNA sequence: TGTGCCAGCAGCTTAGATGCGGGAGGGCCGGTGAATGAGCAGTTCTTC. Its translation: CASSLDAGGPVNEQFF. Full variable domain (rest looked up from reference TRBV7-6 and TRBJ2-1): GAGVSQSPRYKVTKRGQDVALRCDPISGHVSLYWYRQALGQGPEFLTYFNYEAQQDKSGLPNDRFSAERPEGSISTLTIQRTEQRDSAMYRCASSLDAGGPVNEQFFGPGTRLTVL.

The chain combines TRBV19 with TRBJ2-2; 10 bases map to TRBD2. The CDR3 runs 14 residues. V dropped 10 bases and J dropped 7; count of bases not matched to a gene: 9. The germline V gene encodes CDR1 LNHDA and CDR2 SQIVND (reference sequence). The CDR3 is CATTRTSGYGELFF. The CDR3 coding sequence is TGTGCCACCACCCGGACTAGCGGATACGGGGAGCTGTTTTTT.

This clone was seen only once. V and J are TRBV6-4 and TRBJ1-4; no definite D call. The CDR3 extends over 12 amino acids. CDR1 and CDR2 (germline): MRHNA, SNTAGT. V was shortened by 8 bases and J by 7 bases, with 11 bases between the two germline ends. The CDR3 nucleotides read TGTGCCAGCCGCGGAGTCGCTGAAAAACTGTTTTTT. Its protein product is CASRGVAEKLFF.

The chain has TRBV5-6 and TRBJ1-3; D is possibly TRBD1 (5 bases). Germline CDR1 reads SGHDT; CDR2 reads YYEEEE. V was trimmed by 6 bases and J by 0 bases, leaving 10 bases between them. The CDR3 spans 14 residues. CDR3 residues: CASTHRSSGNTIYF. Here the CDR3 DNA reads TGTGCCAGCACCCACAGGAGCTCTGGAAACACCATATATTTT.

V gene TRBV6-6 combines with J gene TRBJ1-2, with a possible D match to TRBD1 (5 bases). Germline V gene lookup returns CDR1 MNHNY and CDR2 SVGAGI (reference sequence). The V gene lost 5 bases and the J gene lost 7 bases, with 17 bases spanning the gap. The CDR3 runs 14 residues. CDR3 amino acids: CASSPRQRGSGYTF. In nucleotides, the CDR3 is TGTGCCAGCAGTCCGAGACAGCGGGGCAGTGGCTACACCTTC.

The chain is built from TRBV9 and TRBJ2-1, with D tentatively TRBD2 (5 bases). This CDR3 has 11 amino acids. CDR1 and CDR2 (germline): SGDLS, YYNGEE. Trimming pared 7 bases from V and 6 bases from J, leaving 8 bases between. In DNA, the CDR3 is TGTGCCAGCGGTAGCGCCAATGAGCAGTTCTTC. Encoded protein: CASGSANEQFF. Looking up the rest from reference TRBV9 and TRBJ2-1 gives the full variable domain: DSGVTQTPKHLITATGQRVTLRCSPRSGDLSVYWYQQSLDQGLQFLIQYYNGEERAKGNILERFSAQQFPDLHSELNLSSLELGDSALYFCASGSANEQFFGPGTRLTVL.

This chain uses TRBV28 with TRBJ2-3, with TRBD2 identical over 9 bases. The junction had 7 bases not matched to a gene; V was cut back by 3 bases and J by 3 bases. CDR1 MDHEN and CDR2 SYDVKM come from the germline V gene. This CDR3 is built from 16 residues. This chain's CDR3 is CASSFSSGTGTDTQYF. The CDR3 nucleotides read TGTGCCAGCAGTTTTTCTAGCGGGACCGGGACAGATACGCAGTATTTT.